The TCR beta chain described here comes from a study of blood T cell repertoires in COVID-19. Looking at the study overall: Some COVID-19 samples were acute and others convalescent; all came from the United States, Italy and Spain.

Germline CDR1 SGHRS, CDR2 YFSETQ. V gave up 1 base and J gave up 0 bases; unmatched junction bases: 15. The CDR3 consists of 19 residues. Each participant's cohort was designated according to participant-reported clinical history. Authors' processing steps: Estimates of nucleated cell counts were drawn from the amplification of reference gene primers. The data were produced by immunoSEQ multiplex PCR, yet TCRdb's version contains in-frame clones alone and is incomplete. V and J calls and clone size follow that table, whereas D and trimming were derived from the DNA. The repertoire holds fewer than 350,000 clones, with 89% as singletons.

The sample consisted of PBMCs or T cells enriched from blood (not recorded which). V usage is TRBV5-1 and J usage is TRBJ2-5; TRBD2 matches at 7 bases. The receptor comes from a man aged 55 to 70 who had recovered from COVID-19. CDR3 in DNA: TGCGCCAGCAGCTTGACGCGGTCTTCACTAGCGTACGACCAAGAGACCCAGTACTTC. Translation: CASSLTRSSLAYDQETQYF.